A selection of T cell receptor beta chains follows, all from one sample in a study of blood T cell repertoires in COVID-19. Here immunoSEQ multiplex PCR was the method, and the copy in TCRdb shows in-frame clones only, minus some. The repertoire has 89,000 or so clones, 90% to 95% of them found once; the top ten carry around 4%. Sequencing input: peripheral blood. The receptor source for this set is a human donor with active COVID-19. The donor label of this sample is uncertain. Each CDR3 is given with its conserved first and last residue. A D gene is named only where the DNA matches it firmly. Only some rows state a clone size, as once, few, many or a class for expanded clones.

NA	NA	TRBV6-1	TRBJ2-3	CASSGPETPRTDTQYF	TGTGCCAGCAGTGGCCCCGAGACTCCCCGCACAGATACGCAGTATTTT
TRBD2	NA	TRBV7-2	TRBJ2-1	CASSPQRLAGGTKYNEQFF	TGTGCCAGCAGCCCTCAGCGACTAGCGGGAGGGACCAAATACAATGAGCAGTTCTTC
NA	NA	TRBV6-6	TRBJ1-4	CASSYREATNEKLFF	TGTGCCAGCAGTTACCGGGAGGCGACTAATGAAAAACTGTTTTTT
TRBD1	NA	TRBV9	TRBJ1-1	CASSVTPSGGTEAFF	TGTGCCAGCAGCGTTACCCCCTCAGGGGGAACTGAAGCTTTCTTT
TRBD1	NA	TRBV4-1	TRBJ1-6	CASSQLVGTGDGRPLHF	TGCGCCAGCAGCCAATTGGTTGGGACAGGCGATGGTCGACCCCTCCACTTT
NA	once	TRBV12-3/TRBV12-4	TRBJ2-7	CASSFGGYEQYF	TGTGCCAGCAGTTTTGGAGGTTACGAGCAGTACTTC
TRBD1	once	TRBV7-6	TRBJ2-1	CASSLPGQGLNEQFF	TGTGCCAGCAGCTTACCGGGACAGGGTCTTAATGAGCAGTTCTTC
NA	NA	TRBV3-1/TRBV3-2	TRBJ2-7	CASSQVFGEQYF	TGTGCCAGCAGCCAAGTTTTCGGGGAGCAGTACTTC
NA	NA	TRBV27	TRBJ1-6	CASGNSDRSLPHF	TGTGCCAGCGGCAACAGCGACAGAAGCCTACCCCACTTT
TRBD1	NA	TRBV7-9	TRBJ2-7	CASSRGQNYEQYF	TGTGCCAGCAGCCGGGGACAGAACTACGAGCAGTACTTC
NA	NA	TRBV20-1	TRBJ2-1	CSAKGNEQFF	TGCAGTGCTAAGGGGAACGAGCAGTTCTTC
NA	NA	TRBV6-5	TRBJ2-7	CASSRDSYSYEQYF	TGTGCCAGCAGTCGCGACTCGTACTCCTACGAGCAGTACTTC
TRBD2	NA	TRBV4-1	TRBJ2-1	CASSRSGGADNEQFF	TGCGCCAGCAGCCGTAGCGGGGGGGCAGACAATGAGCAGTTCTTC
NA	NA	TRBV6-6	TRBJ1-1	CASAPTDTSNTEAFF	TGTGCCAGCGCCCCTACAGACACCTCCAACACTGAAGCTTTCTTT
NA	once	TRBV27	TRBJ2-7	CASSLLRFGEQYF	TGTGCCAGCAGTTTGCTACGGTTCGGCGAGCAGTACTTC